The entry below describes one TCR beta chain. The junction differs from germline at one of its ends, possibly a read error. These data come from a study of tumor and adjacent non-tumor tissue in lung cancer. The CDR3 spans 14 residues. Per germline, CDR1 SGDLS and CDR2 YYNGEE. This sample's RNA came from whole unsorted tissue. This non-tumor lung sample came from over 3 cm beyond the tumor edge. Three rounds of nested PCR, following a modified ARM-PCR protocol, produced the TCRbeta library. TCRdb processed the multiplex PCR reads anew with MiXCR; each CDR3 protein has one entry. Among about 110,000 distinct CDR3 sequences listed, around 57% were seen once.

The sequencing input was distant non-tumor lung tissue. The TCR originated in a man aged 55 to 70 with non-small cell lung cancer. The chain carries TRBV9 and TRBJ2-7, with 7 positions matching TRBD2. CDR3 DNA sequence: TGTGCCAGCAGCGTACTAGCGGAGAACTACGAACAGTACTTC. This encodes CASSVLAENYEQYF.